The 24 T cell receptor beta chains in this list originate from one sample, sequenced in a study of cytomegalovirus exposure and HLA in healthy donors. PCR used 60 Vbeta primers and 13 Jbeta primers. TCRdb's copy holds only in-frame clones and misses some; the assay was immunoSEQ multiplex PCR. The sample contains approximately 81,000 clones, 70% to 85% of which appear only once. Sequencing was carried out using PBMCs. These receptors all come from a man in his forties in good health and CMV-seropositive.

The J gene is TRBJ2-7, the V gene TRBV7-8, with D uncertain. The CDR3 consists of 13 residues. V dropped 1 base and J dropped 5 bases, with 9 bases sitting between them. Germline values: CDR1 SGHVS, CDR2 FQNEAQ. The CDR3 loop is CASSLDRENEQYF. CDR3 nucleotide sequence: TGTGCCAGCAGCTTAGATCGAGAAAACGAGCAGTACTTC. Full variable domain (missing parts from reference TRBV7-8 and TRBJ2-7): GAGVSQSPRYKVAKRGQDVALRCDPISGHVSLFWYQQALGQGPEFLTYFQNEAQLDKSGLPSDRFFAERPEGSVSTLKIQRTQQEDSAVYLCASSLDRENEQYFGPGTRLTVT.

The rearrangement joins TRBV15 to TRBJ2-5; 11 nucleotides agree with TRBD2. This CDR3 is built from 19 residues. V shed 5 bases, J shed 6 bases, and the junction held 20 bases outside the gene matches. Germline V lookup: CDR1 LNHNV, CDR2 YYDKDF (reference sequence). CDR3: CATSLSSSGGASMLKTQYF. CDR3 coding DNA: TGTGCCACCAGCTTAAGCAGTAGCGGGGGGGCCTCTATGTTAAAGACCCAGTACTTC.

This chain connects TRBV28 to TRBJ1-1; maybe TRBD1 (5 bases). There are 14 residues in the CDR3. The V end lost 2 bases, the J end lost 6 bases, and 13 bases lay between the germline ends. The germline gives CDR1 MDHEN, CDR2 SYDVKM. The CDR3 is CASSLNKGEAEAFF. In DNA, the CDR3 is TGTGCCAGCAGTTTAAATAAAGGGGAGGCTGAAGCTTTCTTT.

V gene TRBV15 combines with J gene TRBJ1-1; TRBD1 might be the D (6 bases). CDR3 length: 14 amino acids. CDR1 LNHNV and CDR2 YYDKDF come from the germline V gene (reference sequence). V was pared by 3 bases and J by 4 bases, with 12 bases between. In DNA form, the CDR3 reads TGTGCCACCAGCAGTGGGAGAGGGGGCACTGAAGCTTTCTTT. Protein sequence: CATSSGRGGTEAFF.

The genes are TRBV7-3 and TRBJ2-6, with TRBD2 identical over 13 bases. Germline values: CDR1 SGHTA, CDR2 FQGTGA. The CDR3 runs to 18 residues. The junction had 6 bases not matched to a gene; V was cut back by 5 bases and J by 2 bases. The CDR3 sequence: CASSPRLAGGPGANVLTF. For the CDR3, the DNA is TGTGCCAGCAGCCCTCGACTAGCGGGAGGCCCTGGGGCCAACGTCCTGACTTTC.

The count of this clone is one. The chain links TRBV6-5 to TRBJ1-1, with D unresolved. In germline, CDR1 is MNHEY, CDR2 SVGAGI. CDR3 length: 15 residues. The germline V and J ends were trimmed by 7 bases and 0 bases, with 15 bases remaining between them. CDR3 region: CASIPEGRMNTEAFF. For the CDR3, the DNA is TGTGCCAGCATCCCCGAGGGCAGGATGAACACTGAAGCTTTCTTT.

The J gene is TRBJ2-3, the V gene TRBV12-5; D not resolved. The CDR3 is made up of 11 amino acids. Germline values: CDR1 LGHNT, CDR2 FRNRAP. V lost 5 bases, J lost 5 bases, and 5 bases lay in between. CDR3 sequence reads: CASGTGDTQYF. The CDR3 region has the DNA TGTGCTAGTGGTACCGGAGATACGCAGTATTTT.

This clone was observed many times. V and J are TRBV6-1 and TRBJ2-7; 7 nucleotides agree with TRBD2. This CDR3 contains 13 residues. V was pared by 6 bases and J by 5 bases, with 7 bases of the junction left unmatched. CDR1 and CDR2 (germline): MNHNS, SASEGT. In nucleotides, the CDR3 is TGTGCCAGCAGAGGGAGGGGTACAAACGAGCAGTACTTC. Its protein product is CASRGRGTNEQYF.

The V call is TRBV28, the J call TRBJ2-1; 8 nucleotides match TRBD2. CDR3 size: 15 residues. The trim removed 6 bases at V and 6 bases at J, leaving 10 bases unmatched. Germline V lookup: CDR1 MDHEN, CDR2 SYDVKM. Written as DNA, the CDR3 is TGTGCCAGCAGCCTCGAGGGGACTAGTTCCAATGAGCAGTTCTTC. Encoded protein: CASSLEGTSSNEQFF.

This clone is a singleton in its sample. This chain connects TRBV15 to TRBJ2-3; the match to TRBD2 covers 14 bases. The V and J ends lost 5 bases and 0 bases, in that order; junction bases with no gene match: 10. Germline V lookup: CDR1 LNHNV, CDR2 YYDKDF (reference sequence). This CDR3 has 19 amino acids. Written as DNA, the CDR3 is TGTGCCACCAGCGGACGGACTAGCGGGGGGCTCGCTAGCACAGATACGCAGTATTTT. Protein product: CATSGRTSGGLASTDTQYF.

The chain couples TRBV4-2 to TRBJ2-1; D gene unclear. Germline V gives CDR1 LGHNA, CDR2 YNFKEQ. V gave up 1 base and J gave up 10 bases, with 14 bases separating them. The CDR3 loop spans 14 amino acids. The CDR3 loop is CASSQVDSNSEQFF. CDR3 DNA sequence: TGTGCCAGCAGCCAAGTTGATAGCAATAGCGAGCAGTTCTTC.

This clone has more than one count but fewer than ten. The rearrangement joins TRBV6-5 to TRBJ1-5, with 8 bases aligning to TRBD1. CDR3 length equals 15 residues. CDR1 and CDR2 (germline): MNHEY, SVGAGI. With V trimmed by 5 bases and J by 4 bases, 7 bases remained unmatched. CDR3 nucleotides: TGTGCCAGCAGTGGGGGGACAGGACTAAATCAGCCCCAGCATTTT. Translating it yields CASSGGTGLNQPQHF.

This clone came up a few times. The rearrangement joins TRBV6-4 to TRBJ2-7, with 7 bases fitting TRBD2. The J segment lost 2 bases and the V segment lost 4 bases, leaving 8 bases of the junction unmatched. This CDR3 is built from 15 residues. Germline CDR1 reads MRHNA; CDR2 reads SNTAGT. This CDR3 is CASSVLADTPYEQYF. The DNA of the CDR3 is TGTGCCAGCAGTGTTCTAGCGGATACTCCCTACGAGCAGTACTTC.

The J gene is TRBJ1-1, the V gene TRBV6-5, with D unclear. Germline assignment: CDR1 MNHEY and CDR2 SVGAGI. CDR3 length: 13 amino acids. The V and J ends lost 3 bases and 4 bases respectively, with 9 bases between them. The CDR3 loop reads CASSYRSGTEAFF. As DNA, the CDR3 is TGTGCCAGCAGTTATAGAAGTGGCACTGAAGCTTTCTTT.

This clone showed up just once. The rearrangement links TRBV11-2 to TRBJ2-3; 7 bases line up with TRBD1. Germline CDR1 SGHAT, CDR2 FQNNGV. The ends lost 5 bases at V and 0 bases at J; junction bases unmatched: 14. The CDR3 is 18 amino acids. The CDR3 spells CASSLYPRQGSSTDTQYF. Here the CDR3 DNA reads TGTGCCAGCAGCCTATACCCTCGACAGGGATCTAGCACAGATACGCAGTATTTT.

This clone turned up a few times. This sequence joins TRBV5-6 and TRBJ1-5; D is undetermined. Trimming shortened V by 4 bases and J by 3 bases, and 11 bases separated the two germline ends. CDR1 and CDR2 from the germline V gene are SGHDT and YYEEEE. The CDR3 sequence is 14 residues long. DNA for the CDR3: TGTGCCAGCAGCAGAGGACTGGCCAATCAGCCCCAGCATTTT. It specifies CASSRGLANQPQHF. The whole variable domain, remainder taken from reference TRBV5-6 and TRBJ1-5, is DAGVTQSPTHLIKTRGQQVTLRCSPKSGHDTVSWYQQALGQGPQFIFQYYEEEERQRGNFPDRFSGHQFPNYSSELNVNALLLGDSALYLCASSRGLANQPQHFGDGTRLSIL.

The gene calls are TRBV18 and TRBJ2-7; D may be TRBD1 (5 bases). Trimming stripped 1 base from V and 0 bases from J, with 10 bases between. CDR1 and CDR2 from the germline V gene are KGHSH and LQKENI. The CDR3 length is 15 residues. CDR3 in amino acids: CASSPLGRASYEQYF. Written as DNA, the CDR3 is TGTGCCAGCTCACCACTCGGCAGGGCCTCCTACGAGCAGTACTTC.

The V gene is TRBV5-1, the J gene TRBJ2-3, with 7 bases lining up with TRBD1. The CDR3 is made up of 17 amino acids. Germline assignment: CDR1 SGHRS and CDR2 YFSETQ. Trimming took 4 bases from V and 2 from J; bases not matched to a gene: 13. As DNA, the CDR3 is TGCGCCAGCAGCCTGTCAATGACAGGGAGCCCCACAGATACGCAGTATTTT. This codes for CASSLSMTGSPTDTQYF.

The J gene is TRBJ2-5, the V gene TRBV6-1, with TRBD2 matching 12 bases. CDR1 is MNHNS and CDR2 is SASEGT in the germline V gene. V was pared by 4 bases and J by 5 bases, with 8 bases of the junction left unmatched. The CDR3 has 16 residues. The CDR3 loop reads CASSAPPGTSGETQYF. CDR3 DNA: TGTGCCAGCAGTGCGCCCCCCGGGACTAGCGGGGAGACCCAGTACTTC.

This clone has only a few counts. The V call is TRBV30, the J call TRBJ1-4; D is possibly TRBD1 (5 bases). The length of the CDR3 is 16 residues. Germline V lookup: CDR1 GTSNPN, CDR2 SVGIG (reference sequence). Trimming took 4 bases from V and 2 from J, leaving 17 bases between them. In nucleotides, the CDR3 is TGTGCCTGGACCGGCGGGGGGGTAATGACTAATGAAAAACTGTTTTTT. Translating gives CAWTGGGVMTNEKLFF.

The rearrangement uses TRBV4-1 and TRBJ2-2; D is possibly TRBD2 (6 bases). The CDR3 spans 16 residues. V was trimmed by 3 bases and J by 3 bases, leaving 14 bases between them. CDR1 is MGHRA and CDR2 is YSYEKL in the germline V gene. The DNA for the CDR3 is TGCGCCAGCAGCCAGGACACTAGCAGATACACCGGGGAGCTGTTTTTT. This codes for CASSQDTSRYTGELFF.

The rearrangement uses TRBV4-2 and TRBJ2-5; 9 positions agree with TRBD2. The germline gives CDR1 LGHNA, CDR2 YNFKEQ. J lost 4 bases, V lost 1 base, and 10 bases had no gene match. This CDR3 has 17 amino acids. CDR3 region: CASSQGGVAGARETQYF. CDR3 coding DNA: TGTGCCAGCAGCCAAGGGGGAGTAGCGGGGGCGAGAGAGACCCAGTACTTC.

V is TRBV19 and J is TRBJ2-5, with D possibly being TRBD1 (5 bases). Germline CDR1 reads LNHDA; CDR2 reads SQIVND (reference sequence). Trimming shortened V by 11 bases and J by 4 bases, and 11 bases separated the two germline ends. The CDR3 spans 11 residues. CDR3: CASIRGETQYF. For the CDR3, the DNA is TGTGCCTCAATTAGGGGAGAGACCCAGTACTTC. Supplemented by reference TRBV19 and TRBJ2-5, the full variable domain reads DGGITQSPKYLFRKEGQNVTLSCEQNLNHDAMYWYRQDPGQGLRLIYYSQIVNDFQKGDIAEGYSVSREKKESFPLTVTSAQKNPTAFYLCASIRGETQYFGPGTRLLVL.

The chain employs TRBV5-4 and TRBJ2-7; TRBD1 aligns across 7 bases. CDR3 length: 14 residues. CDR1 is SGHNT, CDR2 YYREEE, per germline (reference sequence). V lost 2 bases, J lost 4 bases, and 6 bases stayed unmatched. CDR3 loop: CASSFPGTAYEQYF. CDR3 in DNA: TGTGCCAGCAGCTTTCCCGGGACAGCGTACGAGCAGTACTTC.